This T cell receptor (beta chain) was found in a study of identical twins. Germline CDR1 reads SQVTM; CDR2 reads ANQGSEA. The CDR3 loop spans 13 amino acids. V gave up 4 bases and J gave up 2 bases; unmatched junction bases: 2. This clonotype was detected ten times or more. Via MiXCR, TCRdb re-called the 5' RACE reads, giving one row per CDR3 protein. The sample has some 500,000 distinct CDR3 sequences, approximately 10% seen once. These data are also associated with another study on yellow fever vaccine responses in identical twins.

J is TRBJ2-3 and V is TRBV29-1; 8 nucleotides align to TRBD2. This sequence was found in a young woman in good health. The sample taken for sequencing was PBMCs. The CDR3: CSVGGGPTDTQYF. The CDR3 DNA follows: TGCAGCGTTGGCGGGGGGCCCACAGATACGCAGTATTTT.